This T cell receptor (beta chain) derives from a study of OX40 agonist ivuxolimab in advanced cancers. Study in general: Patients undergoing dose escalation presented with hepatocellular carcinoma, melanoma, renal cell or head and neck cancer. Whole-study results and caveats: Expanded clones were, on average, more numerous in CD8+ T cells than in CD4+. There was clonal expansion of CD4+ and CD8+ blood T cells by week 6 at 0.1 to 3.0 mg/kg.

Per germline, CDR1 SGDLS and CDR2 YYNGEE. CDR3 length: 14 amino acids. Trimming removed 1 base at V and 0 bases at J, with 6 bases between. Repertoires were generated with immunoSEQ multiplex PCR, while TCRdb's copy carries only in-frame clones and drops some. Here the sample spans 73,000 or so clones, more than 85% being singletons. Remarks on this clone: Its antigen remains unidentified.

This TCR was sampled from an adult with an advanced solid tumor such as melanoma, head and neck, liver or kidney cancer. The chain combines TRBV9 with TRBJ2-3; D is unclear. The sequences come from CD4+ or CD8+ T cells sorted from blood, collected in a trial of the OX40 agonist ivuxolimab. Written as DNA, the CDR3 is TGTGCCAGCAGCGTAAGAGAAAGCACAGATACGCAGTATTTT. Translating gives CASSVRESTDTQYF.